A selection of T cell receptor beta chains follows, all from one sample in a study of CD8+ T cells in alopecia areata. Clones were sequenced by immunoSEQ multiplex PCR, and TCRdb holds only the in-frame ones, with some missing. The sample lists approximately 180,000 clones, roughly 60% occurring once. Sequencing used CD4+ T cells sorted from blood, obtained at week 24, from a patient treated with tofacitinib. These receptors were taken from a human donor with alopecia areata. The CDR3 runs from the conserved cysteine through the conserved F or W. D genes are given only for firm matches. Where a row states a size, it is once, few, many or the class of an expanded clone; other rows omit it.

D gene: -; J gene: TRBJ1-2; clone size: -; V gene: TRBV7-9; CDR3 protein: CASSLQGAYGYTF; CDR3 DNA: TGTGCCAGCAGCCTACAGGGAGCCTATGGCTACACCTTC
D gene: -; J gene: TRBJ1-2; clone size: -; V gene: TRBV6-1; CDR3 protein: CASSNGVGGYTF; CDR3 DNA: TGTGCCAGCAGTAATGGGGTTGGCGGCTACACCTTC
D gene: -; J gene: TRBJ2-2; clone size: -; V gene: TRBV5-1; CDR3 protein: CASSLSLAAGELFF; CDR3 DNA: TGCGCCAGCAGCTTGTCCCTAGCCGCCGGGGAGCTGTTTTTT
D gene: -; J gene: TRBJ1-5; clone size: -; V gene: TRBV7-9; CDR3 protein: CASRQEGRGQPQHF; CDR3 DNA: TGTGCCAGCAGGCAGGAGGGGCGAGGTCAGCCCCAGCATTTT
D gene: -; J gene: TRBJ1-1; clone size: -; V gene: TRBV29-1; CDR3 protein: CSVERPLNTEAFF; CDR3 DNA: TGCAGCGTTGAAAGGCCGCTGAACACTGAAGCTTTCTTT
D gene: TRBD1; J gene: TRBJ2-3; clone size: -; V gene: TRBV7-6; CDR3 protein: CASSLGQGITDTQYF; CDR3 DNA: TGTGCCAGCAGCCTTGGACAGGGAATCACAGATACGCAGTATTTT
D gene: -; J gene: TRBJ2-5; clone size: -; V gene: TRBV29-1; CDR3 protein: CSVTTAQETQYF; CDR3 DNA: TGCAGCGTTACGACAGCTCAAGAGACCCAGTACTTC
D gene: TRBD1; J gene: TRBJ2-1; clone size: -; V gene: TRBV4-1; CDR3 protein: CASSRTGTGYDEQFF; CDR3 DNA: TGCGCCAGCAGCCGGACCGGGACAGGGTATGATGAGCAGTTCTTC
D gene: -; J gene: TRBJ1-2; clone size: few; V gene: TRBV4-3; CDR3 protein: CASSQVRGGLVGYTF; CDR3 DNA: TGCGCCAGCAGCCAAGTCAGGGGAGGATTAGTTGGCTACACCTTC
D gene: TRBD2; J gene: TRBJ2-1; clone size: -; V gene: TRBV15; CDR3 protein: CATSPRTSGGRYNEQFF; CDR3 DNA: TGTGCCACCAGCCCACGGACTAGCGGGGGCCGCTACAATGAGCAGTTCTTC
D gene: -; J gene: TRBJ2-1; clone size: few; V gene: TRBV12-5; CDR3 protein: CASGLVHSGAPYNEQFF; CDR3 DNA: TGTGCTAGTGGTTTGGTACATTCGGGGGCCCCCTACAATGAGCAGTTCTTC
D gene: TRBD2; J gene: TRBJ2-1; clone size: -; V gene: TRBV5-1; CDR3 protein: CASSLDLAGTNEQFF; CDR3 DNA: TGCGCCAGCAGCTTGGATCTAGCGGGAACCAATGAGCAGTTCTTC
D gene: -; J gene: TRBJ2-6; clone size: few; V gene: TRBV30; CDR3 protein: CAWSGGGPGANVLTF; CDR3 DNA: TGTGCCTGGAGTGGGGGGGGCCCTGGGGCCAACGTCCTGACTTTC
D gene: -; J gene: TRBJ1-2; clone size: -; V gene: TRBV7-9; CDR3 protein: CASSLASPNYGYTF; CDR3 DNA: TGTGCCAGCAGCTTAGCCTCTCCTAACTATGGCTACACCTTC
D gene: TRBD1; J gene: TRBJ1-1; clone size: -; V gene: TRBV29-1; CDR3 protein: CSVERGTGDRGTEAFF; CDR3 DNA: TGCAGCGTTGAGAGGGGGACAGGGGACCGAGGCACTGAAGCTTTCTTT
D gene: TRBD2; J gene: TRBJ2-7; clone size: once; V gene: TRBV18; CDR3 protein: CASSTLAGGRSTYEQYF; CDR3 DNA: TGTGCCAGCTCAACACTAGCGGGGGGACGCTCCACCTACGAGCAGTACTTC
D gene: -; J gene: TRBJ2-3; clone size: -; V gene: TRBV7-2; CDR3 protein: CASSSGFGRGHTDTQYF; CDR3 DNA: TGTGCCAGCAGCTCAGGGTTTGGGCGGGGCCACACAGATACGCAGTATTTT
D gene: -; J gene: TRBJ2-7; clone size: -; V gene: TRBV7-2; CDR3 protein: CASSLSSPPYEQYF; CDR3 DNA: TGTGCCAGCAGCTTAAGCTCTCCTCCCTACGAGCAGTACTTC
D gene: -; J gene: TRBJ1-1; clone size: -; V gene: TRBV29-1; CDR3 protein: CSVELLTADTEAFF; CDR3 DNA: TGCAGCGTTGAATTGTTGACAGCGGACACTGAAGCTTTCTTT
D gene: TRBD1; J gene: TRBJ2-4; clone size: -; V gene: TRBV7-9; CDR3 protein: CASSLSGQGRNIQYF; CDR3 DNA: TGTGCCAGCAGCTTATCGGGACAGGGGAGGAACATTCAGTACTTC
D gene: -; J gene: TRBJ2-7; clone size: -; V gene: TRBV7-2; CDR3 protein: CASRPDRSISYEQYF; CDR3 DNA: TGTGCCAGCAGACCTGACAGGTCGATATCCTACGAGCAGTACTTC
D gene: -; J gene: TRBJ2-1; clone size: -; V gene: TRBV19; CDR3 protein: CASSPSAFLYEQFF; CDR3 DNA: TGTGCCAGTAGTCCCTCCGCTTTCTTATATGAGCAGTTCTTC
D gene: TRBD1; J gene: TRBJ1-2; clone size: -; V gene: TRBV30; CDR3 protein: CAWDGQGQGYTF; CDR3 DNA: TGTGCCTGGGATGGACAGGGCCAAGGCTACACCTTC
D gene: -; J gene: TRBJ1-1; clone size: once; V gene: TRBV30; CDR3 protein: CAWSIRTEAFF; CDR3 DNA: TGTGCCTGGAGTATACGGACTGAAGCTTTCTTT
D gene: -; J gene: TRBJ1-5; clone size: -; V gene: TRBV7-2; CDR3 protein: CASSFRGGSSNQPQHF; CDR3 DNA: TGTGCCAGCAGCTTTCGGGGAGGGTCCAGCAATCAGCCCCAGCATTTT
D gene: TRBD2; J gene: TRBJ2-1; clone size: few; V gene: TRBV29-1; CDR3 protein: CSVKRGGSSYNEQFF; CDR3 DNA: TGCAGCGTAAAACGGGGGGGCAGCTCCTACAATGAGCAGTTCTTC
D gene: -; J gene: TRBJ2-7; clone size: -; V gene: TRBV27; CDR3 protein: CASSLTSGVNLYEQYF; CDR3 DNA: TGTGCCAGCAGTTTAACCTCGGGGGTGAACCTTTACGAGCAGTACTTC
D gene: -; J gene: TRBJ1-1; clone size: -; V gene: TRBV9; CDR3 protein: CASEATPNTEAFF; CDR3 DNA: TGTGCCAGCGAGGCAACCCCGAACACTGAAGCTTTCTTT
D gene: TRBD1; J gene: TRBJ2-3; clone size: -; V gene: TRBV13; CDR3 protein: CASSIHRGADTQYF; CDR3 DNA: TGTGCCAGCAGCATACACAGGGGAGCAGATACGCAGTATTTT
D gene: -; J gene: TRBJ1-1; clone size: -; V gene: TRBV20-1; CDR3 protein: CSGVYDTEAFF; CDR3 DNA: TGCAGCGGGGTATATGACACTGAAGCTTTCTTT
D gene: -; J gene: TRBJ1-4; clone size: -; V gene: TRBV5-1; CDR3 protein: CASTSSGATNEKLFF; CDR3 DNA: TGCGCCAGCACGTCGAGCGGAGCAACTAATGAAAAACTGTTTTTT
D gene: TRBD1; J gene: TRBJ1-2; clone size: -; V gene: TRBV30; CDR3 protein: CACLARDREGNGYTF; CDR3 DNA: TGTGCCTGCCTCGCCCGGGACAGGGAGGGAAATGGCTACACCTTC
D gene: TRBD1; J gene: TRBJ2-1; clone size: few; V gene: TRBV29-1; CDR3 protein: CSVAGTASHNEQFF; CDR3 DNA: TGCAGCGTTGCCGGGACAGCTAGCCACAATGAGCAGTTCTTC
D gene: -; J gene: TRBJ2-7; clone size: -; V gene: TRBV6-6; CDR3 protein: CASSYETSYEQYF; CDR3 DNA: TGTGCCAGCAGTTACGAGACCTCCTACGAGCAGTACTTC
D gene: -; J gene: TRBJ1-2; clone size: -; V gene: TRBV27; CDR3 protein: CASSFEGNYGYTF; CDR3 DNA: TGTGCCAGCAGTTTTGAAGGGAACTATGGCTACACCTTC
D gene: TRBD1; J gene: TRBJ1-2; clone size: -; V gene: TRBV6-1; CDR3 protein: CASSEAGTVGNYGYTF; CDR3 DNA: TGTGCCAGCAGTGAAGCGGGGACAGTGGGGAATTATGGCTACACCTTC
D gene: -; J gene: TRBJ2-7; clone size: few; V gene: TRBV11-2; CDR3 protein: CASSFSTIDEQYF; CDR3 DNA: TGTGCCAGCAGCTTTTCTACAATCGACGAGCAGTACTTC